The rows below give T cell receptor beta chains drawn from one sample of a study of shared clonotypes between healthy human individuals. Assay used: immunoSEQ multiplex PCR; TCRdb lists only in-frame clones, some missing. The table shows about 680,000 clones, with around 67% occurring only once. Sequencing used memory CD4+ T cells sorted from blood. These TCRs come from a woman under 40 in good health. Each CDR3 is given with its conserved first and last residue. Each record gives: D gene, V gene, clone size, J gene, CDR3 DNA, CDR3 protein. D genes are given only for firm matches. Not all rows give a size; the values are once, few, many and, for expanded clones, a class.

NA,TRBV2,once,TRBJ1-2,TGTGCCAGCAGTCCCAGGCCCTATGGCTACACCTTC,CASSPRPYGYTF
NA,TRBV19,NA,TRBJ2-7,TGTGCCAGTAGTGGAAGGCTTCGCGACGAGCAGTACTTC,CASSGRLRDEQYF
NA,TRBV11-2,NA,TRBJ2-7,TGTGCCAGCAGCTTTGGGACGGAAGAGTACGAGCAGTACTTC,CASSFGTEEYEQYF
NA,TRBV7-9,NA,TRBJ1-4,TGTGCCAGCAGCTTAAGGAGGGATCGGGGTGAAAAACTGTTTTTT,CASSLRRDRGEKLFF
TRBD1,TRBV5-4,NA,TRBJ2-6,TGTGCCAGCAGCTGGGACAGCTCTGGGGCCAACGTCCTGACTTTC,CASSWDSSGANVLTF
NA,TRBV7-8,NA,TRBJ2-5,TGTGCCAGCAGCAGAGGGGGGGGCGTGCAGACCCAGTACTTC,CASSRGGGVQTQYF
NA,TRBV7-9,NA,TRBJ1-5,TGTGCCAGCAGCTTAGATGGCCCGGGGGCAGGGCCTAATCAGCCCCAGCATTTT,CASSLDGPGAGPNQPQHF
TRBD1,TRBV11-2,once,TRBJ2-1,TGTGCCAGCAGTTTCTCACAGGGGGCTATTGAGCAGTTCTTC,CASSFSQGAIEQFF
NA,TRBV6-1,NA,TRBJ2-7,TGTGCCAGCAGAGACCGGGGTGGGTACGAGCAGTACTTC,CASRDRGGYEQYF
NA,TRBV29-1,many,TRBJ1-2,TGCAGCGTTGAAGATCGGGTCCAGGGTGGCTACACCTTC,CSVEDRVQGGYTF
NA,TRBV5-1,NA,TRBJ1-4,TGCGCCAGCAGCACGACAGCAACTAATGAAAAACTGTTTTTT,CASSTTATNEKLFF
TRBD2,TRBV2,NA,TRBJ2-1,TGTGCCAGCAAGTCCGGGACTAGCGGCAACAATGAGCAGTTCTTC,CASKSGTSGNNEQFF